The TCR beta chain under discussion was sequenced for a study of blood T cell repertoires in COVID-19. Background on the study: T cells, B-cell-depleted T cells, or PBMCs provided the cDNA or gDNA that served as material.

Trimming removed 8 bases from V and 2 bases from J, with 13 bases in between. Germline loops: CDR1 MDHEN, CDR2 SYDVKM. The CDR3 totals 15 residues. The method was immunoSEQ multiplex PCR; TCRdb's version includes in-frame clones alone and lacks a portion of them. The table lists some 42,000 clones, 70% to 90% of them singletons. This TCR was sampled from a woman between 70 and 85 years old in a cohort sampled during active COVID-19. The V call is TRBV28, the J call TRBJ2-6; perhaps TRBD2 as D (6 bases). Sequenced material: peripheral blood. CDR3 DNA sequence: TGTGCCAGCGGCGCCGGGGGTGCTGGGGCCAACGTCCTGACTTTC. Its translation: CASGAGGAGANVLTF.